The clone carrying this TCR beta chain counts as medium-sized (0.01 to 0.1%). Its matching antigen is unknown. Germline V lookup: CDR1 SGHRS, CDR2 YFSETQ. This CDR3 contains 15 residues. V lost 4 bases and J lost 6; bases outside the gene matches: 13. These data come from a study of T-cell reconstitution after alpha-beta-depleted transplantation in children. Study-level findings and limits: After transplant, at about two months, alpha-beta T cells were reportedly derived from several hundred expanded graft clones.

Molecular barcoding with unique molecular identifiers was used for the TCRbeta library. MiXCR, run by TCRdb on the PCR reads, gives a single entry per CDR3 protein. The sample yields 45,000 to 60,000 distinct CDR3 sequences, 52% seen once. The source material was peripheral blood, sampled before TCRalphabeta/CD19-depleted stem cell transplant. The chain uses TRBV5-1 and TRBJ2-7; 7 bases map to TRBD1. This TCR was recovered from a boy in the first two years of life with SCID, due to receive a stem cell transplant. In DNA, the CDR3 is TGCGCCAGCAGCCAAGTGGCAGGGGGAATAGGCGAGCAGTACTTC. It translates to CASSQVAGGIGEQYF.